Below are 15 T cell receptor beta chains sequenced from a single sample in a study of post-analysis software for immune sequencing data. Study observations and caveats: Roughly five TRBV segments were more frequent in patients than controls; TRBV5-6, TRBV5-1 and TRBV20-1 belonged to this group.

Prepared TCR beta cDNA libraries contained unique molecular identifiers. One entry per CDR3 protein results from TCRdb running MiXCR on the PCR reads. The table lists fewer than 850,000 distinct CDR3 sequences, approximately 44% of them singletons. The antigens for these receptors are not known. The sequenced sample was blood. The receptors come from a girl aged 5 to 17 with multiple sclerosis.

This chain links TRBV12-3 or TRBV12-4 with TRBJ1-2, with 7 bases aligning to TRBD1. CDR3 length equals 20 residues. With 2 bases clipped from V and 4 bases from J, the junction kept 22 bases outside the gene matches. The CDR3 nucleotides are TGTGCCAGCAGTTTATCTTCGCCAGACAGGGTTAAAGGATGGGGCTATGGCTACACCTTC. Its translation is CASSLSSPDRVKGWGYGYTF.

This clonotype was counted between two and nine times. V usage is TRBV3-1 and J usage is TRBJ2-1, with D hard to call. Per the germline V gene, CDR1 is LGHDT and CDR2 is YNNKEL (reference sequence). This CDR3 contains 17 residues. V lost 1 base to trimming and J lost 0 bases, with 13 bases between them. CDR3 loop: CASSQVVAASSYNEQFF. The CDR3 coding sequence is TGTGCCAGCAGCCAAGTCGTTGCGGCGAGCTCCTACAATGAGCAGTTCTTC.

The rearrangement joins TRBV27 to TRBJ2-3; the match to TRBD1 covers 7 bases. Germline trimming cut 5 bases from V and 1 base from J; bases unmatched to any gene: 6. The CDR3 covers 15 residues. Looked up from germline, CDR1 is MNHEY and CDR2 is SMNVEV (reference sequence). The chain's CDR3 is CASSRRQGRTDTQYF. CDR3 DNA: TGTGCCAGCAGTCGCCGACAGGGCCGCACAGATACGCAGTATTTT.

The chain carries TRBV11-2 and TRBJ1-2; unclear D gene. The CDR3 runs 12 residues. Germline assignment: CDR1 SGHAT and CDR2 FQNNGV. Trimming cost V 8 bases and J 5 bases, with 12 bases left between them. CDR3 region: CASAPGFYGYTF. CDR3 bases: TGTGCCAGCGCCCCGGGCTTTTATGGCTACACCTTC. Full variable domain (remainder filled in from reference TRBV11-2 and TRBJ1-2): EAGVAQSPRYKIIEKRQSVAFWCNPISGHATLYWYQQILGQGPKLLIQFQNNGVVDDSQLPKDRFSAERLKGVDSTLKIQPAKLEDSAVYLCASAPGFYGYTFGSGTRLTVV.

V usage is TRBV29-1 and J usage is TRBJ1-2, with unresolved D. Trimming took off 3 bases at V and 4 bases at J, with 12 bases between the two ends. This CDR3 is built from 13 residues. Looked up from germline, CDR1 is SQVTM and CDR2 is ANQGSEA. Written as DNA, the CDR3 is TGCAGCGTTGATCGTGCTGAGATCTATGGCTACACCTTC. Translating gives CSVDRAEIYGYTF.

The gene calls are TRBV7-4 and TRBJ2-7; TRBD2 aligns across 8 bases. This CDR3 has 16 residues. Germline CDR1 and CDR2: SGHVT and SQSDAQ. V was pared by 6 bases and J by 7 bases, with 17 bases of the junction left unmatched. CDR3 sequence reads: CASSSFWGLGFAEQYF. The CDR3 DNA is TGTGCCAGCAGTTCCTTCTGGGGACTAGGTTTCGCGGAGCAGTACTTC.

This chain links TRBV15 with TRBJ2-1, with 7 nucleotides matching TRBD1. J gave up 4 bases and V 5 bases, and 17 bases lay outside the gene matches. In germline, CDR1 is LNHNV, CDR2 YYDKDF (reference sequence). The CDR3 length is 18 residues. The CDR3: CATSGRRTGATEYNEQFF. The DNA of the CDR3 is TGTGCCACCAGCGGGCGGCGAACAGGGGCGACCGAATACAATGAGCAGTTCTTC.

This clonotype was observed a few times. This chain joins TRBV27 and TRBJ2-1; D perhaps matches TRBD2 (6 bases). The germline V gene has CDR1 MNHEY and CDR2 SMNVEV (reference sequence). This CDR3 is built from 16 residues. V was clipped by 0 bases and J by 6 bases, with 15 bases between them. For the CDR3, the DNA is TGTGCCAGCAGTTTATCATCGGGGGAGTATCCCAATGAGCAGTTCTTC. It is translated as CASSLSSGEYPNEQFF.

This rearrangement joins TRBV7-6 to TRBJ2-3; 12 bases align to TRBD2. The V segment lost 5 bases and the J segment 10 bases; nucleotides outside the gene matches: 16. Germline V gene lookup returns CDR1 SGHVS and CDR2 FNYEAQ. The CDR3 length is 17 residues. The chain's CDR3 is CASSTLGLAGGLHPQYF. The CDR3 DNA sequence: TGTGCCAGCAGCACATTAGGGCTAGCGGGAGGGCTCCACCCGCAGTATTTT.

This clonotype was counted between two and nine times. The chain couples TRBV11-3 to TRBJ2-4; D is perhaps TRBD1 (5 bases). The germline CDR1 and CDR2 sequences are SGHNT and YENEEA. V was cut by 3 bases and J by 0 bases, with 24 bases left in between. This CDR3 comprises 20 residues. The CDR3 region is CASSFEVWGSSVLAKNIQYF. CDR3 nucleotide sequence: TGTGCCAGCAGCTTCGAGGTTTGGGGCTCTTCGGTTCTAGCCAAAAACATTCAGTACTTC.

This chain links TRBV7-2 with TRBJ2-1; 8 bases map to TRBD1. V trimming: 6 bases; J trimming: 7 bases; junction bases outside the gene matches: 11. CDR3 size: 15 residues. Germline V gene lookup returns CDR1 SGHTA and CDR2 FQGNSA. CDR3 residues: CASRQAGGAENEQFF. Written as DNA, the CDR3 is TGTGCCAGCAGGCAGGCAGGGGGCGCGGAGAATGAGCAGTTCTTC.

This CDR3 is CSARARGRSADTQYF. The CDR3 DNA follows: TGCAGTGCCCGAGCGCGGGGTAGGAGCGCAGATACGCAGTATTTT. This chain links TRBV20-1 with TRBJ2-3, with a weak D call TRBD2 (6 bases). Germline V lookup: CDR1 DFQATT, CDR2 SNEGSKA (reference sequence). The CDR3 consists of 15 residues. Trimming cost V 6 bases and J 4 bases, with 20 bases left between them.

The genes are TRBV4-3 and TRBJ1-4; D remains ambiguous. There are 14 residues in the CDR3. In germline, CDR1 is LGHNA, CDR2 YSLEER. V was cut by 0 bases and J by 8 bases, with 10 bases left in between. The CDR3, as DNA: TGCGCCAGCAGCCAAGAAGTCGGGGAGGAAAAACTGTTTTTT. Protein: CASSQEVGEEKLFF.

As DNA, the CDR3 is TGTGCCACCAGCAGAGAGGTGGATGGCTACACCTTC. This codes for CATSREVDGYTF. V gene TRBV15 combines with J gene TRBJ1-2; D unresolved. This CDR3 comprises 12 residues. V gave up 0 bases and J gave up 6 bases, with 5 bases separating them. Germline CDR1 LNHNV, CDR2 YYDKDF (reference sequence).

This clonotype was found a few times. The chain uses TRBV12-3 or TRBV12-4 and TRBJ2-4; tentatively, D is TRBD2 (6 bases). V lost 7 bases and J lost 0, with 19 bases in between. This CDR3 contains 17 residues. The CDR3 spells CASTFETSHVAKNIQYF. For the CDR3, the DNA is TGTGCCAGCACCTTCGAGACTAGTCACGTAGCCAAAAACATTCAGTACTTC.